The sequence of this TCR beta chain was determined in a study of PD-1 blockade in classical Hodgkin lymphoma. As to this clone: The antigen is unknown.

The protocol was immunoSEQ multiplex PCR, while the TCRdb copy is restricted to in-frame clones and leaves out a portion. The data hold some 13,000 clones, with over 80% observed a single time. The study's findings and limits: By C4D1, CD4+ diversity increased significantly, especially in complete responders. Healthy donors reportedly exceeded newly diagnosed patients in baseline TCR diversity.

Each patient's relapse followed autologous stem cell transplantation, and brentuximab vedotin exposure varied. From germline, CDR1 is MDHEN and CDR2 SYDVKM. V lost 7 bases, J lost 4 bases, and 10 bases stayed unmatched. There are 14 residues in the CDR3. The material sequenced was peripheral blood mononuclear cells (PBMCs), taken at baseline. The chain uses TRBV28 and TRBJ2-7, with 7 bases lining up with TRBD1. The receptor was derived from a human donor with classical Hodgkin lymphoma. CDR3 coding DNA: TGTGCCAGCAATACGGGACAGTCTACGTACGAGCAGTACTTC. Amino acid sequence: CASNTGQSTYEQYF.